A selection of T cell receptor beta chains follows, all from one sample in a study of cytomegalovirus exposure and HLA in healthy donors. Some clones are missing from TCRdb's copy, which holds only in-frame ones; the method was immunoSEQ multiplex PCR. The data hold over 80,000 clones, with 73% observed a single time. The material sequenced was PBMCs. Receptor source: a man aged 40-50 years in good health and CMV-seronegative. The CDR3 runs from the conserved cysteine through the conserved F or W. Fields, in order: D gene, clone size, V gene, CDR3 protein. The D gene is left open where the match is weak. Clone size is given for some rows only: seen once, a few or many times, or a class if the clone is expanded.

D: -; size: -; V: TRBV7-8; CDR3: CASSPRRGVDNSPLHF
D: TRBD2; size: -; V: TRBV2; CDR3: CASSGASGETQYF
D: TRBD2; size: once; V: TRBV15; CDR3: CATSRDPAGGRSSYNEQFF
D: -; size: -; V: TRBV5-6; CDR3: CASRRRGAIYGYTF
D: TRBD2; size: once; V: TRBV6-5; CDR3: CASSYFHAGGLAEQYF
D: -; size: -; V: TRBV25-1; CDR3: CASSKGDSPLHF
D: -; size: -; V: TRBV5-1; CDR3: CASSSTGSGTEAFF
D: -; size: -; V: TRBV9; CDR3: CVSQPRSSYNEQFF
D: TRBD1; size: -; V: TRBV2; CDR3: CASSEQGQGAQPQHF
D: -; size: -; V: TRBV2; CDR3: CASSEGPQFF
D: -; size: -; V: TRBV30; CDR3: CAWTPGGYGYTF
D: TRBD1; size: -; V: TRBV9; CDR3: CASRGQGMGEKLFF
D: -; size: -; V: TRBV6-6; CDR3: CASSYRARDTEAFF
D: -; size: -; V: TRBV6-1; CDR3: CASSDSEPNQPQHF
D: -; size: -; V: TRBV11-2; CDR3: CASSLTGLRQPQHF
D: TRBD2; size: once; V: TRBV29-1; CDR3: CSTSGGQGDTQYF
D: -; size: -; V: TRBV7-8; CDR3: CASSSRAPDEQFF
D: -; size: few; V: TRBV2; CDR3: CASNVQGDTGELFF
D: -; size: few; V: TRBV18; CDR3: CASSPQVIGGNYGYTF
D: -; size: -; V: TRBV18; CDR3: CASSPVLAAKNIQYF
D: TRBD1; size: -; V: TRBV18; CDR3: CASSPPPGTDSGNTIYF
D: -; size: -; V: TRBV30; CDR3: CAWSAVLQGDQPQHF
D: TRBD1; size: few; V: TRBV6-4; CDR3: CASSPGQGGTDTQYF
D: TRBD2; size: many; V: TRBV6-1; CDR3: CASSEAGGYNEQFF
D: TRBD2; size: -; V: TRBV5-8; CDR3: CASSSSGGPSTDTQYF
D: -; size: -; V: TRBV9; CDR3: CASSPTVDTIYF
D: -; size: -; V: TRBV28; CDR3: CASTGSNQPQHF
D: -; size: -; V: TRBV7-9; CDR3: CASSFDSRYGYTF